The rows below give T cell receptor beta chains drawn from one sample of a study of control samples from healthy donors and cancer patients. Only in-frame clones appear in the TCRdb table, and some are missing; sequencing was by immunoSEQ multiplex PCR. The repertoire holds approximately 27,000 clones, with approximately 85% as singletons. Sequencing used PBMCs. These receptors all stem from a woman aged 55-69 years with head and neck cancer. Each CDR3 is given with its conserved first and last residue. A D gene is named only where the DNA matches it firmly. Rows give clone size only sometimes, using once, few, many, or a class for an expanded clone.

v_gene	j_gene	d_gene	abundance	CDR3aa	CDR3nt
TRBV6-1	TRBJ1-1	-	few	CASSEGRRPAFF	TGTGCCAGCAGTGAGGGCAGAAGGCCAGCTTTCTTT
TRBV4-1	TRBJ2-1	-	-	CASSQWRGRNEQFF	TGCGCCAGCAGCCAATGGCGGGGTCGGAATGAGCAGTTCTTC
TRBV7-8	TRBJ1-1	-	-	CASSLARWTGDTEAFF	TGTGCCAGCAGCTTAGCGAGGTGGACTGGGGACACTGAAGCTTTCTTT
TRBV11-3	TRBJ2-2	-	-	CASSPRAGTGELFF	TGTGCCAGCAGCCCAAGGGCGGGCACCGGGGAGCTGTTTTTT
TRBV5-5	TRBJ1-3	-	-	CASSPRGASGNTIYF	TGTGCCAGCAGCCCCCGGGGGGCCTCTGGAAACACCATATATTTT
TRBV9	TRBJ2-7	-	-	CASSVDAISYEQYF	TGTGCCAGCAGCGTAGACGCCATCTCCTACGAGCAGTACTTC
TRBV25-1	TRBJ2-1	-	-	CASSEEGPWGEQFF	TGTGCCAGCAGTGAAGAAGGTCCGTGGGGTGAGCAGTTCTTC
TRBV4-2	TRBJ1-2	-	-	CASSQDEGKNYGYTF	TGTGCCAGCAGCCAAGATGAGGGTAAAAACTATGGCTACACCTTC
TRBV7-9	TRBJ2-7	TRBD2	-	CASSFKTSGYEQYF	TGTGCCAGCAGCTTCAAGACTAGCGGGTACGAGCAGTACTTC
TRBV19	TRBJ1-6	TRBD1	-	CASSTGQGSSPLHF	TGTGCCAGTAGTACGGGACAGGGGTCTTCACCCCTCCACTTT
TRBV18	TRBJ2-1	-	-	CASSPNVVDNEQFF	TGTGCCAGCTCACCGAATGTGGTCGACAATGAGCAGTTCTTC
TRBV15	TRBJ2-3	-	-	CATSSGADGSTDTQYF	TGTGCCACCAGCAGTGGGGCGGATGGGAGCACAGATACGCAGTATTTT
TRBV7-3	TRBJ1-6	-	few	CASRKGRNNNSPLHF	TGTGCCAGCAGAAAGGGACGGAATAATAATTCACCCCTCCACTTT
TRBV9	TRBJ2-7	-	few	CASSPRPRTYEQYF	TGTGCCAGCAGCCCGCGCCCCCGGACCTACGAGCAGTACTTC
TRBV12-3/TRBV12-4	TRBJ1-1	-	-	CASSLGKNTEAFF	TGTGCCAGCAGTTTAGGGAAGAACACTGAAGCTTTCTTT
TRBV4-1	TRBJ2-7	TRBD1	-	CASRQSTGAPQYF	TGCGCCAGCAGACAGAGTACAGGGGCCCCACAGTACTTC
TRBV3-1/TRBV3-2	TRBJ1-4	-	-	CASSQVRGPNEKLFF	TGTGCCAGCAGCCAAGTGCGGGGCCCAAATGAAAAACTGTTTTTT
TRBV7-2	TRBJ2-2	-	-	CASSLVWLAGELFF	TGTGCCAGCAGCTTAGTCTGGCTAGCCGGGGAGCTGTTTTTT
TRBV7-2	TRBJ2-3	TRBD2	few	CASSLVVTSSDTQYF	TGTGCCAGCAGCTTAGTAGTGACTAGCTCAGATACGCAGTATTTT
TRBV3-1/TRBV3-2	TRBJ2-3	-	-	CASSQVAGDPTDTQYF	TGTGCCAGCAGCCAAGTTGCAGGAGATCCCACAGATACGCAGTATTTT
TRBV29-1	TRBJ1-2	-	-	CSVLQDSYGYTF	TGCAGCGTTTTACAGGACTCCTATGGCTACACCTTC
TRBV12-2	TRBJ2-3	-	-	CASRPQAGGIGTDTQYF	TGTGCAAGTCGCCCCCAGGCCGGAGGTATAGGGACAGATACGCAGTATTTT
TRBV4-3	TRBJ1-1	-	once	CASSQDRRSEAFF	TGCGCCAGCAGCCAAGATAGGAGGTCTGAAGCTTTCTTT
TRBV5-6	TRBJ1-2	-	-	CASSLVGSGYTF	TGTGCCAGCAGCTTGGTCGGTAGCGGCTACACCTTC
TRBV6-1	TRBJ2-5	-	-	CASSEVWEETQYF	TGTGCCAGCAGTGAAGTGTGGGAAGAGACCCAGTACTTC
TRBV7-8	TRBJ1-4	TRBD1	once	CASSLGGTGGNEKLFF	TGTGCCAGCAGCTTAGGGGGGACAGGCGGGAATGAAAAACTGTTTTTT
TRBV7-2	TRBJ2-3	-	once	CASSLAPNTDTQYF	TGTGCCAGCAGCTTAGCCCCTAACACAGATACGCAGTATTTT
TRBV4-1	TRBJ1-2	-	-	CASSQIYPGGNGYTF	TGCGCCAGCAGCCAAATCTACCCGGGGGGAAATGGCTACACCTTC
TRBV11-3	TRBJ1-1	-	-	CASSLVDAGPNTEAFF	TGTGCCAGCAGCTTAGTCGATGCAGGGCCGAACACTGAAGCTTTCTTT
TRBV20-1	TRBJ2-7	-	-	CSASHRELLSSYEQYF	TGCAGTGCTAGTCACCGCGAACTCTTAAGCTCCTACGAGCAGTACTTC
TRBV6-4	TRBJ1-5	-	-	CASSDSIFGEKSNQPQHF	TGTGCCAGCAGTGACTCGATTTTTGGGGAGAAGAGCAATCAGCCCCAGCATTTT
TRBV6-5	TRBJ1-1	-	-	CASSRQAWGTEAFF	TGTGCCAGCAGCCGACAGGCATGGGGCACTGAAGCTTTCTTT